The 23 T cell receptor beta chains presented below share a single source sample, sequenced in a study of OX40 agonist ivuxolimab in advanced cancers. The table came from immunoSEQ multiplex PCR; TCRdb's copy has only in-frame clones and leaves some out. This sample has around 80,000 clones, with about 86% found just once. The starting material was CD4+ or CD8+ T cells sorted from blood, obtained in a trial of the OX40 agonist ivuxolimab. The source of these receptors is an adult with an advanced solid tumor such as melanoma, head and neck, liver or kidney cancer.

V is TRBV28 and J is TRBJ1-4; tentatively, D is TRBD1 (5 bases). The CDR3 is made up of 11 amino acids. Germline V CDR1 and CDR2: MDHEN, SYDVKM. Deletions cut 10 bases from V and 14 bases from J, with 17 bases between. CDR3 amino acids: CATMTNRLLFF. Here the CDR3 DNA reads TGTGCCACCATGACGAACAGGCTTCTGTTTTTT. Looking up the rest from reference TRBV28 and TRBJ1-4 gives the full variable domain: DVKVTQSSRYLVKRTGEKVFLECVQDMDHENMFWYRQDPGLGLRLIYFSYDVKMKEKGDIPEGYSVSREKKERFSLILESASTNQTSMYLCATMTNRLLFFGSGTQLSVL.

In this sample, this clone turned up a few times. The V gene is TRBV7-8, the J gene TRBJ2-7; 9 nucleotides align to TRBD2. Germline V gene sequence: CDR1 SGHVS, CDR2 FQNEAQ. V gave up 1 base and J gave up 7 bases; unmatched junction bases: 5. The length of the CDR3 is 14 residues. In DNA, the CDR3 is TGTGCCAGCAGCTTAGTAGCGGGAGTGAGGGAGCAGTACTTC. Protein sequence: CASSLVAGVREQYF.

The DNA of the CDR3 is TGCGCCAGCAGCCAACACTATATAGACAGGGTAAGGAACACTGAAGCTTTCTTT. Residues: CASSQHYIDRVRNTEAFF. The genes are TRBV4-1 and TRBJ1-1, with 7 bases fitting TRBD1. Germline CDR1 reads MGHRA; CDR2 reads YSYEKL. Trimming took 2 bases from V and 1 from J; bases not matched to a gene: 13. The CDR3 sequence is 18 residues long.

CDR3 bases: TGTGCCAGCAGTAGAGTCGGTCTAGCGGAAGAGACCCAGTACTTC. As protein: CASSRVGLAEETQYF. This chain joins TRBV27 and TRBJ2-5; 7 bases agree with TRBD2. The junction had 9 bases not matched to a gene; V was cut back by 5 bases and J by 3 bases. The CDR3 runs to 15 residues. CDR1 MNHEY and CDR2 SMNVEV come from the germline V gene (reference sequence).

The V call is TRBV5-1, the J call TRBJ2-3; D possibly corresponds to TRBD2 (6 bases). V lost 4 bases, J lost 0 bases, and 15 bases lay in between. CDR1 and CDR2 (germline): SGHRS, YFSETQ. The CDR3 is 16 amino acids. CDR3 sequence reads: CASSPGRGESTDTQYF. In DNA, the CDR3 is TGCGCCAGCAGCCCAGGGCGCGGGGAGAGCACAGATACGCAGTATTTT.

The V call is TRBV19, the J call TRBJ1-1, with D maybe TRBD1 (5 bases). Germline V gene lookup returns CDR1 LNHDA and CDR2 SQIVND (reference sequence). CDR3 size: 14 residues. Trimming removed 4 bases from V and 1 base from J, with 10 bases in between. The chain's CDR3 is CASSRQFQNTEAFF. CDR3 bases: TGTGCCAGTAGTAGACAGTTCCAGAACACTGAAGCTTTCTTT.

This chain links TRBV5-5 with TRBJ1-4; D may be TRBD1 (6 bases). V dropped 3 bases and J dropped 4 bases, with 10 bases sitting between them. Germline-derived CDR1 and CDR2 are SGHKS and YYEKEE (reference sequence). There are 14 residues in the CDR3. CDR3 bases: TGTGCCAGCAGCTCGGGGGCCGTTAATGAAAAACTGTTTTTT. Amino acid sequence: CASSSGAVNEKLFF.

The V call is TRBV25-1, the J call TRBJ2-2; weak D call: TRBD1 (7 bases). CDR1 is MGHDK and CDR2 is SYGVNS in the germline V gene. The CDR3 is 13 amino acids. V dropped 6 bases and J dropped 5 bases, with 10 bases sitting between them. The CDR3 DNA reads TGTGCCAGCAGACCAGGGGGGACCGGGGAGCTGTTTTTT. Translation gives CASRPGGTGELFF.

The chain employs TRBV18 and TRBJ2-7; D may be TRBD2 (5 bases). CDR3 length: 14 residues. V lost 1 base, J lost 2 bases, and 9 bases lay in between. Per the germline V gene, CDR1 is KGHSH and CDR2 is LQKENI. CDR3 DNA: TGTGCCAGCTCACCACGGTGGGGAGCCTACGAGCAGTACGTC. It encodes CASSPRWGAYEQYV.

This clone was recorded once. The chain has TRBV28 and TRBJ2-1, with 16 bases fitting TRBD2. V lost 4 bases to trimming and J lost 8 bases; unmatched junction nucleotides: 5. The CDR3 has 16 amino acids. The germline V gene has CDR1 MDHEN and CDR2 SYDVKM. The CDR3 DNA reads TGTGCCAGCAGTTCTGCCGGGACTAGCGGGAGGGATGAGCAGTTCTTC. Its protein is CASSSAGTSGRDEQFF.

The chain recombines TRBV10-2 with TRBJ1-1, with a weak D call TRBD1 (6 bases). Germline CDR1 and CDR2: WSHSY and SAAADI. The CDR3 has 12 residues. V was clipped by 4 bases and J by 5 bases, with 8 bases between them. The CDR3 region has the DNA TGCGCCAGCAGTGCAGGACAGACTGAAGCTTTCTTT. Encoded protein: CASSAGQTEAFF.

This rearrangement joins TRBV19 to TRBJ2-1; D is undetermined. Germline CDR1 LNHDA, CDR2 SQIVND (reference sequence). Trimming removed 0 bases from V and 3 bases from J, with 9 bases in between. CDR3 length equals 15 residues. The CDR3 DNA follows: TGTGCCAGTAGTATAGATGTTGGGGACTACAATGAGCAGTTCTTC. It is translated as CASSIDVGDYNEQFF.

V is TRBV7-9 and J is TRBJ2-2; the D is unclear. V lost 2 bases, J lost 1 base, and 11 bases lay in between. This CDR3 is built from 16 residues. Germline-derived CDR1 and CDR2 are SEHNR and FQNEAQ (reference sequence). The CDR3 here is CASSLQSARNTGELFF. The CDR3 bases are TGTGCCAGCAGCTTACAATCGGCCCGGAACACCGGGGAGCTGTTTTTT.

The rearrangement joins TRBV10-2 to TRBJ2-7; TRBD2 aligns across 15 bases. V was pared by 3 bases and J by 0 bases, with 15 bases of the junction left unmatched. Germline CDR1 WSHSY, CDR2 SAAADI. The CDR3 extends over 21 amino acids. The CDR3 DNA is TGCGCCAGCAGTGATGGTCCAGCAGCGGGACTAGCGGGGGGTCGCTCCTACGAGCAGTACGTC. It specifies CASSDGPAAGLAGGRSYEQYV.

The V gene is TRBV7-8, the J gene TRBJ1-2; 7 positions match TRBD1. CDR1 is SGHVS, CDR2 FQNEAQ, per germline. Unmatched junction bases numbered 3, after V lost 8 bases and J lost 6 bases. The length of the CDR3 is 11 residues. The CDR3 loop reads CASGDRDGYTF. CDR3 coding DNA: TGTGCCAGCGGAGACAGGGATGGCTACACCTTC.

This chain joins TRBV7-6 and TRBJ2-3; a weak D match, TRBD1 (5 bases). The CDR3 consists of 15 residues. Germline CDR1 and CDR2: SGHVS and FNYEAQ. V shed 1 base and J shed 4 bases, with 12 bases lying between them. CDR3 coding DNA: TGTGCCAGCAGCTTAGGCCTAGGGGAATCAGATACGCAGTATTTT. Its protein product is CASSLGLGESDTQYF.

CDR3 sequence: CASSPGQGIRKGYTF. In DNA form, the CDR3 reads TGTGCCAGCTCACCCGGACAGGGAATAAGGAAGGGCTACACCTTC. The chain joins TRBV18 to TRBJ1-2; 8 positions agree with TRBD1. V shed 3 bases, J shed 8 bases, and the junction held 11 bases outside the gene matches. The CDR3 covers 15 residues. In germline, CDR1 is KGHSH, CDR2 LQKENI.

V and J are TRBV7-9 and TRBJ1-2, with D possibly TRBD1 on 6 matching bases. The CDR3 loop spans 18 amino acids. The V end lost 2 bases, the J end lost 5 bases, and 24 bases lay between the germline ends. The germline gives CDR1 SEHNR, CDR2 FQNEAQ (reference sequence). The CDR3 sequence is CASSLQGFLTQNIYGYTF. The CDR3 DNA reads as TGTGCCAGCAGCTTACAGGGGTTTCTTACCCAAAACATATATGGCTACACCTTC.

This chain links TRBV5-4 with TRBJ1-4, with D tentatively TRBD1 (5 bases). Germline CDR1 reads SGHNT; CDR2 reads YYREEE (reference sequence). Trimming removed 0 bases from V and 3 bases from J, with 6 bases in between. This CDR3 is 14 amino acids long. CDR3 nucleotides: TGTGCCAGCAGCTTGGGGGGGTCTAATGAAAAACTGTTTTTT. This codes for CASSLGGSNEKLFF.

The rearrangement joins TRBV7-6 to TRBJ1-5, with D unresolved. Germline values: CDR1 SGHVS, CDR2 FNYEAQ. The CDR3 has 14 residues. Trimming shortened V by 2 bases and J by 4 bases, and 9 bases separated the two germline ends. CDR3 nucleotide sequence: TGTGCCAGCAGCTTACAAACTACAAATCAGCCCCAGCATTTT. It is translated as CASSLQTTNQPQHF.

The V call is TRBV30, the J call TRBJ2-5; the D gene is possibly TRBD1 (5 bases). The V end lost 4 bases, the J end lost 1 base, and 7 bases lay between the germline ends. Looked up from germline, CDR1 is GTSNPN and CDR2 is SVGIG (reference sequence). This CDR3 comprises 12 residues. CDR3 DNA sequence: TGTGCCTGGACAGACAGCCAAGAGACCCAGTACTTC. It is translated as CAWTDSQETQYF.

The chain couples TRBV28 to TRBJ1-2; D gene unclear. This CDR3 comprises 12 residues. V was pared by 1 base and J by 2 bases, with 2 bases between. Germline values: CDR1 MDHEN, CDR2 SYDVKM. The CDR3 DNA reads as TGTGCCAGCAGTTTATCAAACTATGGCTACACCTTC. It encodes CASSLSNYGYTF.

This rearrangement joins TRBV5-1 to TRBJ2-1, with D perhaps TRBD1 or TRBD2 (5 bases each). CDR1 SGHRS and CDR2 YFSETQ come from the germline V gene. The CDR3 runs to 17 residues. The ends were cut back, 0 bases at V and 2 bases at J, with 15 bases in the middle. The CDR3 sequence: CASSLEVLRGAYNEQFF. The CDR3 region has the DNA TGCGCCAGCAGCTTGGAGGTACTTCGAGGGGCCTACAATGAGCAGTTCTTC.